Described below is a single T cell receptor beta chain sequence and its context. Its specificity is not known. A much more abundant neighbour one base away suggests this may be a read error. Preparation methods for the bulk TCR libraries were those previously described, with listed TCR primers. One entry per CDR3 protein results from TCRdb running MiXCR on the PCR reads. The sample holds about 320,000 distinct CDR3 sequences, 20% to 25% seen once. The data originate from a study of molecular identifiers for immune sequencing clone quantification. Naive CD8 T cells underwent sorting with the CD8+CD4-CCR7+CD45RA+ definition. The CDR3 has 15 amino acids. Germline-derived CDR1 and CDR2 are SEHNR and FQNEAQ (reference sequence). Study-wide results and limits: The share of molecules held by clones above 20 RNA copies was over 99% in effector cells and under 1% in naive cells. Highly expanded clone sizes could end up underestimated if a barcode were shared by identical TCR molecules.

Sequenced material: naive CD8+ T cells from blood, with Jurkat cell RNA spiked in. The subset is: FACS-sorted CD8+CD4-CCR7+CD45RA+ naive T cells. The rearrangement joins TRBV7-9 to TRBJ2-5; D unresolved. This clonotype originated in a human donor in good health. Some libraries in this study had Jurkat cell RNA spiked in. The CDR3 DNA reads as TGTGCCAGCAGCTTAGGTAGCCTCGGCGAAGAGACCCGGTACTTC. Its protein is CASSLGSLGEETRYF.